Listed below are T cell receptor beta chains from one sample, sequenced in a study of blood T cell repertoires in COVID-19. TCRdb keeps only in-frame clones here, not all; method: immunoSEQ multiplex PCR. The data contain 78,000 or so clones, around nine tenths of them singletons. Material: peripheral blood. These receptors all come from a man between 45 and 60 years old with active or convalescent COVID-19. The CDR3 runs from the conserved cysteine through the conserved F or W. A D gene is named only where the DNA matches it firmly. Clone size is stated in some rows and not others, as once, few, many or a class when expanded.

d_gene,abundance,j_gene,v_gene,CDR3aa,CDR3nt
-,-,TRBJ2-7,TRBV2,CASRGQGNEQYF,TGTGCCAGCAGAGGGCAGGGTAACGAGCAGTACTTC
-,-,TRBJ1-2,TRBV9,CASRHRDNYGYTF,TGTGCCAGCAGGCACAGGGATAACTATGGCTACACCTTC
-,-,TRBJ1-5,TRBV7-2,CASSRDGGTGQPQHF,TGTGCCAGCAGCCGCGATGGGGGGACGGGTCAGCCCCAGCATTTT
-,once,TRBJ1-2,TRBV10-3,CAISGESRAERNGYTF,TGTGCCATCAGTGGGGAGTCAAGGGCGGAGCGCAATGGCTACACCTTC
-,-,TRBJ1-2,TRBV29-1,CSVGDYYGYTF,TGCAGCGTTGGGGACTACTATGGCTACACCTTC
-,once,TRBJ1-2,TRBV6-5,CASSYRGPYGYTF,TGTGCCAGCAGTTACAGGGGCCCTTATGGCTACACCTTC
-,-,TRBJ2-1,TRBV28,CASSSGLINEQFF,TGTGCCAGCAGTTCCGGGTTAATCAATGAGCAGTTCTTC
TRBD1,-,TRBJ2-1,TRBV9,CASSETQGVANEQFF,TGTGCCAGCAGCGAGACTCAGGGGGTAGCGAATGAGCAGTTCTTC
TRBD1,-,TRBJ1-4,TRBV6-5,CATRDSGGEKLFF,TGTGCCACCCGGGACAGCGGAGGGGAAAAACTGTTTTTT
TRBD2,-,TRBJ2-2,TRBV19,CASSISGGPNTGELFF,TGTGCCAGTAGTATAAGCGGGGGCCCTAACACCGGGGAGCTGTTTTTT
TRBD1,-,TRBJ1-2,TRBV2,CASITYRGAGYTF,TGTGCCAGCATTACGTACAGGGGGGCTGGCTACACCTTC
TRBD1,-,TRBJ1-1,TRBV3-1/TRBV3-2,CASSPTGANTEAFF,TGTGCCAGCAGCCCGACAGGGGCGAACACTGAAGCTTTCTTT
-,-,TRBJ2-1,TRBV20-1,CSASPAGGPLYNEQFF,TGCAGTGCTAGTCCTGCTGGGGGCCCCTTGTACAATGAGCAGTTCTTC
-,-,TRBJ2-3,TRBV18,CASSPRGYTDTQYF,TGTGCCAGCTCACCCAGGGGCTACACAGATACGCAGTATTTT
-,few,TRBJ1-1,TRBV5-1,CASSLGSTDYTEAFF,TGCGCCAGCAGCTTGGGCTCCACAGATTACACTGAAGCTTTCTTT
-,-,TRBJ1-4,TRBV18,CASSPNRQDEKLFF,TGTGCCAGCTCTCCTAATCGACAGGATGAAAAACTGTTTTTT
-,-,TRBJ2-2,TRBV7-9,CASSLSGDNTGELFF,TGTGCCAGCAGCTTATCAGGGGATAACACCGGGGAGCTGTTTTTT
-,-,TRBJ1-4,TRBV6-1,CASSEGTSGNEKLFF,TGTGCCAGCAGTGAAGGGACTTCGGGTAATGAAAAACTGTTTTTT
-,-,TRBJ1-2,TRBV9,CASSANNGQNYGYTF,TGTGCCAGCAGCGCCAATAACGGACAGAACTATGGCTACACCTTC
TRBD1,-,TRBJ1-2,TRBV5-5,CASSRGQGAGANYGYTF,TGTGCCAGCAGCCGCGGACAGGGGGCAGGGGCAAACTATGGCTACACCTTC
TRBD1,-,TRBJ1-2,TRBV2,CASLKGQSYGYTF,TGTGCCAGTCTAAAGGGACAGTCCTATGGCTACACCTTC
-,-,TRBJ2-1,TRBV12-3/TRBV12-4,CASSPRGGDEQFF,TGTGCCAGCAGTCCTCGAGGGGGGGATGAGCAGTTCTTC